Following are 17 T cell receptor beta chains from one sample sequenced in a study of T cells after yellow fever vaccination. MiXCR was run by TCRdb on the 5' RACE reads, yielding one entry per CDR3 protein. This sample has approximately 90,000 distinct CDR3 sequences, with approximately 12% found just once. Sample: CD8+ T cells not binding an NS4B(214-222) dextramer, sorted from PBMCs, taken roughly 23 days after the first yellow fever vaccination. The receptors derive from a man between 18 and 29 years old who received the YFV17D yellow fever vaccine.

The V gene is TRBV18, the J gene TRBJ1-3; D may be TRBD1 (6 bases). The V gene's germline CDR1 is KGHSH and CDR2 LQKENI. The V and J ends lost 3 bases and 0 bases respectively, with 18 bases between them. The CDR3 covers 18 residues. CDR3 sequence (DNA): TGTGCCAGCTCACCCCCATCCCAGGGGTTCCGCTCTGGAAACACCATATATTTT. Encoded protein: CASSPPSQGFRSGNTIYF.

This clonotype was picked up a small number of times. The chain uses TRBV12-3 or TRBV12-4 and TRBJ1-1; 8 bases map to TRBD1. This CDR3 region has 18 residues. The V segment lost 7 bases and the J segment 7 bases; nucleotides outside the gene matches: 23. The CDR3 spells CASKHRGGWTGWWDEAFF. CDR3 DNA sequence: TGTGCCAGCAAGCACCGGGGAGGTTGGACAGGGTGGTGGGATGAAGCTTTCTTT.

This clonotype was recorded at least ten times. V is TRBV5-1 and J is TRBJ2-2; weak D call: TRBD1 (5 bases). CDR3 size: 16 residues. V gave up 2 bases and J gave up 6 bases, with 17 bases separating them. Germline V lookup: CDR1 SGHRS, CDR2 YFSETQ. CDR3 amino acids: CASSFGQGVYPGELFF. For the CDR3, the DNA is TGCGCCAGCAGCTTCGGGCAGGGCGTATATCCCGGGGAGCTGTTTTTT.

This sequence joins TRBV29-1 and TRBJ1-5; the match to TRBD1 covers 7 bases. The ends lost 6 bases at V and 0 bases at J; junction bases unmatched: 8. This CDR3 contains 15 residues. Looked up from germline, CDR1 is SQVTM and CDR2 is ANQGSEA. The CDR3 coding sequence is TGCAGCGTAACCGGGACAGATTATAGCAATCAGCCCCAGCATTTT. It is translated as CSVTGTDYSNQPQHF.

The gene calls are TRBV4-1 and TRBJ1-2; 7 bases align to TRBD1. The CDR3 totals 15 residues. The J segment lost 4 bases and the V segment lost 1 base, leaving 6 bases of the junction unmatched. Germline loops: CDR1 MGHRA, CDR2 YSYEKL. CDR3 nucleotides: TGCGCCAGCAGCCAAGCCACAGGGGCGGGCTATGGCTACACCTTC. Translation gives CASSQATGAGYGYTF.

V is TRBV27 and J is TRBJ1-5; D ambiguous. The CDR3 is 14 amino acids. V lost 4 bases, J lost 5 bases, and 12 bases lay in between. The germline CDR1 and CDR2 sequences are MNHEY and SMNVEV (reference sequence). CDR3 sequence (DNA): TGTGCCAGCAGTTCAGCCAGAGTTTATCAGCCCCAGCATTTT. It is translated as CASSSARVYQPQHF.

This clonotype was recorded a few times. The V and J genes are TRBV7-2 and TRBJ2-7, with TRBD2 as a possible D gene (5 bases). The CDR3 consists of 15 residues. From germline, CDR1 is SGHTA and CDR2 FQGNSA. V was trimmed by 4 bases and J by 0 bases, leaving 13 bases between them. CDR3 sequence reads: CASSYSSFSSYEQYF. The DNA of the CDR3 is TGTGCCAGCAGCTACTCTAGCTTCAGCTCCTACGAGCAGTACTTC.

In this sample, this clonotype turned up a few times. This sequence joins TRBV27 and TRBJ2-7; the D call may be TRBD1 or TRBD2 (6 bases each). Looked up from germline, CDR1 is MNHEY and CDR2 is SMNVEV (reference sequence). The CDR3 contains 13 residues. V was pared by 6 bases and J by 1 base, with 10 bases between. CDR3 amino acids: CASSPGASYEQYF. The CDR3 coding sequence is TGTGCCAGCAGCCCGGGGGCTTCCTACGAGCAGTACTTC.

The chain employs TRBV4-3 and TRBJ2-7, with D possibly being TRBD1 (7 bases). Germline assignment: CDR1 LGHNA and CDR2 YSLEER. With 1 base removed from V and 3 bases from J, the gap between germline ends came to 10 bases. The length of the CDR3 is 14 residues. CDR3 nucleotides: TGCGCCAGCAGCCAAGGCAGGGGGGTCTACGAGCAGTACTTC. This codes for CASSQGRGVYEQYF.

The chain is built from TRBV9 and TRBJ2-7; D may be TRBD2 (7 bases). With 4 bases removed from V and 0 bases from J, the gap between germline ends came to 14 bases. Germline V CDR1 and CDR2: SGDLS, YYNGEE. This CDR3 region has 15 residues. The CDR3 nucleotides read TGTGCCAGCAGCCCCCCGCGGGGGCCCTCCTACGAGCAGTACTTC. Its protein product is CASSPPRGPSYEQYF.

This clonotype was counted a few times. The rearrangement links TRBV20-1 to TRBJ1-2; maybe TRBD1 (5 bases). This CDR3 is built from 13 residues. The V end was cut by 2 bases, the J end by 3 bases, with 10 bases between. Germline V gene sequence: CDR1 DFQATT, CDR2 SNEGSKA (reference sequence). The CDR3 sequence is CSARMTAYYGYTF. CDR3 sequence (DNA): TGCAGTGCTAGAATGACAGCCTACTATGGCTACACCTTC.

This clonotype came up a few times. In DNA, the CDR3 is TGCGCCAGCAGCGAGACTAGCGGGGACCAAGAGACCCAGTACTTC. Its translation is CASSETSGDQETQYF. The chain uses TRBV5-1 and TRBJ2-5, with TRBD2 identical over 11 bases. Trimming at V came to 4 bases and at J to 0 bases, leaving 2 bases not matched to a gene. Germline lookup yields CDR1 SGHRS and CDR2 YFSETQ. CDR3 length: 15 amino acids.

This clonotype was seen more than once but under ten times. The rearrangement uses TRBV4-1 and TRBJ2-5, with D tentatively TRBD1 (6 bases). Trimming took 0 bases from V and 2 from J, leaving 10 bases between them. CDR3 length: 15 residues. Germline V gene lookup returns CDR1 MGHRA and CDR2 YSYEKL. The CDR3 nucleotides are TGCGCCAGCAGCCAAGAGGGGACAAGTCAAGAGACCCAGTACTTC. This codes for CASSQEGTSQETQYF.

The CDR3 is CASSLGYRDRSNEQFF. Written as DNA, the CDR3 is TGCGCCAGCAGCTTGGGATACCGGGACAGATCCAATGAGCAGTTCTTC. The V gene is TRBV5-1, the J gene TRBJ2-1; TRBD1 agrees at 7 bases. Germline trimming cut 0 bases from V and 6 bases from J; bases unmatched to any gene: 9. Germline V gene sequence: CDR1 SGHRS, CDR2 YFSETQ. This CDR3 is built from 16 residues.

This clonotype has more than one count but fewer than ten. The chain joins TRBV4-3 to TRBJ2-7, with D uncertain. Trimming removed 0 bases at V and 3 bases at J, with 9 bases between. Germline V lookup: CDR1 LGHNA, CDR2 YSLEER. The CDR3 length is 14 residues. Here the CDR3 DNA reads TGCGCCAGCAGCCAAGATCTTGGAGACTACGAGCAGTACTTC. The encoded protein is CASSQDLGDYEQYF.

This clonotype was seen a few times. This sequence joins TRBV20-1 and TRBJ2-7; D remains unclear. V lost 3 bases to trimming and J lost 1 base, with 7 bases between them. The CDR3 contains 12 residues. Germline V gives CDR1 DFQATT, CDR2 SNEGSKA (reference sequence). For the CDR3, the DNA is TGCAGTGCTAGGCAGGAGTCCTACGAGCAGTACTTC. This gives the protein CSARQESYEQYF.

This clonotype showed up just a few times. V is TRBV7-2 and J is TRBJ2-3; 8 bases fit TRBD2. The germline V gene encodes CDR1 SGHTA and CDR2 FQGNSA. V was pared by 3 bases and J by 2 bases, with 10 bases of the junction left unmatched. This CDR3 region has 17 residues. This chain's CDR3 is CASSFEFTSGITDTQYF. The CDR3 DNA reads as TGTGCCAGCAGCTTCGAATTTACTAGCGGTATCACAGATACGCAGTATTTT.